This TCR beta chain is from a study of blood T cell repertoires in COVID-19. As for the study in general: Spain, Italy and the United States supplied samples that represented acute and convalescent COVID-19. The analysed material was cDNA or gDNA that came from T cells, B-cell-depleted T cells, or PBMCs.

The protocol was immunoSEQ multiplex PCR, while the TCRdb copy is restricted to in-frame clones and leaves out a portion. The sample lists approximately 150,000 clones; 65% to 80% were seen once. This CDR3 contains 13 residues. Deletions cut 5 bases from V and 8 bases from J, with 12 bases between. Germline V gives CDR1 SGHVS, CDR2 FQNEAQ. The receptor's source is a woman aged 60 to 75 with acute or convalescent COVID-19. This rearrangement joins TRBV7-8 to TRBJ1-4; TRBD1 is a possible D gene (5 bases). The source material was peripheral blood. The CDR3 sequence: CASSQGLGEKLFF. DNA for the CDR3: TGTGCCAGCAGCCAGGGACTTGGGGAAAAACTGTTTTTT. The whole variable domain, remainder taken from reference TRBV7-8 and TRBJ1-4, is GAGVSQSPRYKVAKRGQDVALRCDPISGHVSLFWYQQALGQGPEFLTYFQNEAQLDKSGLPSDRFFAERPEGSVSTLKIQRTQQEDSAVYLCASSQGLGEKLFFGSGTQLSVL.